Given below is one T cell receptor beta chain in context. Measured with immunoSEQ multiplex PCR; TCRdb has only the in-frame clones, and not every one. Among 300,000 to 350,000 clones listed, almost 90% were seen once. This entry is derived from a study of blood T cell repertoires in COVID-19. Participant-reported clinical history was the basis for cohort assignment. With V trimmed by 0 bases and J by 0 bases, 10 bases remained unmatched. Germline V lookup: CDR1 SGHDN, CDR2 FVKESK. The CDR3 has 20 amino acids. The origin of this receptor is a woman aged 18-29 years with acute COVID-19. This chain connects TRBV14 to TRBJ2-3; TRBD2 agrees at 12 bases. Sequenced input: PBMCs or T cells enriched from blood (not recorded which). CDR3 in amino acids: CASSQDSSGRAGLSTDTQYF. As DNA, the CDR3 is TGTGCCAGCAGCCAAGATTCTAGCGGGAGGGCCGGACTAAGCACAGATACGCAGTATTTT.